The 19 T cell receptor beta chains below all came from one sample that was sequenced in a study of response to subunit inactivated influenza vaccine. Each CDR3 protein is one row after TCRdb ran MiXCR on the RT-PCR reads. Of about 540,000 distinct CDR3 sequences in the sample, under 30% were seen once. This same sample was also part of a study on T cells expressing NK-cell markers. This second report adds: The authors generated TCR beta cDNA through 5'RACE template switching with UMIs.

The starting material was CD4+ T cells sorted from PBMCs, obtained 11 to 12 days after vaccination. The receptors come from a man aged 45-60 years who received an inactivated influenza vaccine.

There are many counts of this clonotype. This chain uses TRBV7-8 with TRBJ2-1, with a weak D call TRBD2 (6 bases). Between the trimmed V and J ends, which lost 6 bases and 8 bases, there was a span of 14 bases. The CDR3 length is 13 residues. Germline CDR1 reads SGHVS; CDR2 reads FQNEAQ. CDR3: CASSEPRRDEQFF. CDR3 DNA: TGTGCCAGCAGTGAGCCTAGGAGGGATGAGCAGTTCTTC.

The chain is built from TRBV10-3 and TRBJ2-7; tentative D call: TRBD2 (6 bases). The CDR3 extends over 13 amino acids. The ends were cut back, 11 bases at V and 0 bases at J, with 14 bases in the middle. Per the germline V gene, CDR1 is ENHRY and CDR2 is SYGVKD. CDR3 sequence: CAAKDGSSYEQYF. CDR3 DNA sequence: TGTGCCGCTAAGGACGGGAGCTCCTACGAGCAGTACTTC.

There are a few counts of this clonotype. V is TRBV20-1 and J is TRBJ2-7, with TRBD2 identical over 7 bases. Losses at the gene ends were 3 bases for V and 2 bases for J; bases not matched to a gene: 7. CDR1 and CDR2 from the germline V gene are DFQATT and SNEGSKA (reference sequence). The CDR3 has 14 residues. Here the CDR3 reads CSASVEGTTYEQYF. CDR3 DNA sequence: TGCAGTGCTAGCGTCGAAGGGACTACCTACGAGCAGTACTTC.

This clonotype was observed a few times. V usage is TRBV29-1 and J usage is TRBJ2-3; D perhaps matches TRBD2 (7 bases). The CDR3 is 13 amino acids. Germline CDR1 is SQVTM and CDR2 is ANQGSEA. With 3 bases removed from V and 3 bases from J, the gap between germline ends came to 10 bases. The CDR3 protein is CSVDRGATDTQYF. DNA of the CDR3: TGCAGCGTTGATCGGGGGGCAACAGATACGCAGTATTTT.

The rearrangement uses TRBV5-1 and TRBJ1-2, with TRBD1 matching 7 bases. This CDR3 contains 14 residues. V was pared by 4 bases and J by 4 bases, with 7 bases of the junction left unmatched. Germline CDR1 is SGHRS and CDR2 is YFSETQ. The CDR3 protein is CASSKDREAYGYTF. The DNA of the CDR3 is TGCGCCAGCAGCAAAGACAGGGAAGCCTATGGCTACACCTTC. Variable domain in full (rest from reference TRBV5-1 and TRBJ1-2): KAGVTQTPRYLIKTRGQQVTLSCSPISGHRSVSWYQQTPGQGLQFLFEYFSETQRNKGNFPGRFSGRQFSNSRSEMNVSTLELGDSALYLCASSKDREAYGYTFGSGTRLTVV.

With regard to this clonotype: A much larger clone differs from this one at a single base, so this may be a read error. The V gene is TRBV10-2, the J gene TRBJ2-3; 8 bases are shared with TRBD2. Germline lookup yields CDR1 WSHSY and CDR2 SAAADI. The CDR3 covers 16 residues. The CDR3 region has the DNA TGCGCCAGCAGTGAGAGTGCTAGCGGGTACACAGATACGCAGTGTTTT. Translated: CASSESASGYTDTQCF.

This clonotype was counted only a few times. This chain joins TRBV29-1 and TRBJ1-2; 9 nucleotides match TRBD1. The V and J ends lost 2 bases and 7 bases, in that order; junction bases with no gene match: 5. This CDR3 is built from 13 residues. Germline CDR1 is SQVTM and CDR2 is ANQGSEA. The CDR3 spells CSVERTGDAGYTF. The CDR3 nucleotides read TGCAGCGTTGAAAGGACAGGGGATGCTGGCTACACCTTC.

In this sample, this clonotype turned up a few times. The gene calls are TRBV7-9 and TRBJ2-7; the match to TRBD2 covers 10 bases. The CDR3 is 17 amino acids. The germline V gene encodes CDR1 SEHNR and CDR2 FQNEAQ (reference sequence). V gave up 1 base and J gave up 1 base; unmatched junction bases: 7. CDR3 bases: TGTGCCAGCAGCTTAGAGGGACTAGCGAGATCATCCTACGAGCAGTACTTC. Protein product: CASSLEGLARSSYEQYF.

This clonotype was counted a few times. V is TRBV30 and J is TRBJ2-5; 11 nucleotides agree with TRBD2. From germline, CDR1 is GTSNPN and CDR2 SVGIG (reference sequence). J gave up 4 bases and V 1 base, and 5 bases lay outside the gene matches. This CDR3 has 15 residues. CDR3 in DNA: TGTGCCTGGAGTGGAGGACTAGCGGGTCTAGAGACCCAGTACTTC. Translated, it gives CAWSGGLAGLETQYF.

The gene calls are TRBV15 and TRBJ2-1; D call uncertain. This CDR3 region has 12 residues. Germline V gene data show CDR1 as LNHNV and CDR2 as YYDKDF (reference sequence). Trimming left V 7 bases short and J 7 bases short, with 11 bases between. CDR3: CATTKEGNEQFF. Written as DNA, the CDR3 is TGTGCCACCACGAAAGAAGGGAATGAGCAGTTCTTC.

This clonotype was seen a handful of times. The chain is built from TRBV29-1 and TRBJ2-3; a weak D match, TRBD2 (7 bases). This CDR3 comprises 15 residues. Deletions cut 0 bases from V and 3 bases from J, with 13 bases between. Germline V CDR1 and CDR2: SQVTM, ANQGSEA. The CDR3 region is CSVEDRGGGTDTQYF. The DNA of the CDR3 is TGCAGCGTTGAAGATCGAGGGGGAGGGACAGATACGCAGTATTTT.

This clonotype has more than one count but fewer than ten. This sequence joins TRBV19 and TRBJ2-1, with no clear D. V lost 9 bases and J 8 bases, leaving 23 bases between the germline ends. The CDR3 is 15 residues long. Germline V gene sequence: CDR1 LNHDA, CDR2 SQIVND (reference sequence). The CDR3 DNA is TGTGCCAGCAGAAGCGAAGGGCAAGGGTATGATGAGCAGTTCTTC. It encodes CASRSEGQGYDEQFF.

This clonotype turned up a few times. The gene calls are TRBV12-3 or TRBV12-4 and TRBJ1-1; D might be TRBD1 (5 bases). The CDR3 runs 12 residues. The ends were cut back, 6 bases at V and 3 bases at J, with 8 bases in the middle. CDR3 protein: CASRWGYTEAFF. Here the CDR3 DNA reads TGTGCCAGCAGATGGGGGTACACTGAAGCTTTCTTT.

A few counts support this clonotype. The rearrangement uses TRBV10-3 and TRBJ1-1; no reliable D call. V lost 0 bases to trimming and J lost 0 bases, with 5 bases between them. The CDR3 sequence is 14 residues long. The germline gives CDR1 ENHRY, CDR2 SYGVKD. CDR3 nucleotides: TGTGCCATCAGTGAGTCAGCGGTGAACACTGAAGCTTTCTTT. Translation: CAISESAVNTEAFF.

In its sample, this clonotype was seen a few times. CDR3: CASSQAAGGDTQYF. The CDR3 bases are TGTGCCAGCAGCCAAGCGGCGGGGGGAGATACGCAGTATTTT. The rearrangement uses TRBV3-1 and TRBJ2-3; 8 bases fit TRBD2. V lost 1 base and J lost 5; bases outside the gene matches: 2. Per germline, CDR1 LGHDT and CDR2 YNNKEL (reference sequence). The CDR3 has 14 amino acids.

The chain is built from TRBV11-2 and TRBJ2-2; the match to TRBD1 covers 9 bases. The germline CDR1 and CDR2 sequences are SGHAT and FQNNGV. This CDR3 comprises 15 residues. Trimming took 5 bases from V and 5 from J; bases not matched to a gene: 6. The CDR3 reads CASSLGQGLTGELFF. CDR3 DNA: TGTGCCAGCAGCCTGGGACAGGGATTGACCGGGGAGCTGTTTTTT.

This clonotype has a handful of counts. This chain connects TRBV4-3 to TRBJ2-3, with TRBD2 identical over 11 bases. V shed 0 bases, J shed 2 bases, and the junction held 10 bases outside the gene matches. Germline loops: CDR1 LGHNA, CDR2 YSLEER. This CDR3 contains 19 residues. CDR3 in DNA: TGCGCCAGCAGCCAAGATTGGAGGGCTAGCGGGGGGACCACAGATACGCAGTATTTT. This encodes CASSQDWRASGGTTDTQYF.

This chain connects TRBV7-2 to TRBJ2-4; D possibly uses TRBD1 or TRBD2 (5 bases each). There are 15 residues in the CDR3. CDR1 is SGHTA and CDR2 is FQGNSA in the germline V gene. V was pared by 5 bases and J by 2 bases, with 13 bases between. The CDR3 sequence: CASSPVWGTKNIQYF. CDR3 in DNA: TGTGCCAGCAGCCCCGTGTGGGGGACCAAAAACATTCAGTACTTC.

This clonotype appeared a few times. The CDR3 loop is CASSPGRNSGNTIYF. The DNA for the CDR3 is TGTGCCAGCTCCCCGGGACGGAACTCTGGAAACACCATATATTTT. The rearrangement uses TRBV18 and TRBJ1-3; TRBD1 might be the D (5 bases). The ends were cut back, 6 bases at V and 0 bases at J, with 12 bases in the middle. Germline V gives CDR1 KGHSH, CDR2 LQKENI. The CDR3 loop spans 15 amino acids.